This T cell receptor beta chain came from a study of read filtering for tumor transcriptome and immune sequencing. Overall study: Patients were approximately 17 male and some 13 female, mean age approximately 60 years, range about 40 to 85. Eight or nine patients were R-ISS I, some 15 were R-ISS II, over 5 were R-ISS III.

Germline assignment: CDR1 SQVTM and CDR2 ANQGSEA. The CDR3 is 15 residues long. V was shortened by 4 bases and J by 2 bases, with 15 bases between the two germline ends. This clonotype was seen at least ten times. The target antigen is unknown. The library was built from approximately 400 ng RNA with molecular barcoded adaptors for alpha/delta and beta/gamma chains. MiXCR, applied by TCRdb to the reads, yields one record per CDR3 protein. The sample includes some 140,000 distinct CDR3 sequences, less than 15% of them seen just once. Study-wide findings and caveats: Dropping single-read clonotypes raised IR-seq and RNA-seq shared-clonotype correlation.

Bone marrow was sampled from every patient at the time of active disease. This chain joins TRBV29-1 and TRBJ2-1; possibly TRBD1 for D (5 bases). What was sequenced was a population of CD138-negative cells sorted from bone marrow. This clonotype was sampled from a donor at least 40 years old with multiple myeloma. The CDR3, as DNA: TGCAGCGTTGGACAAAGGCAGGGCACCTACAATGAGCAGTTCTTC. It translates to CSVGQRQGTYNEQFF.